The 9 T cell receptor beta chains below all came from one sample that was sequenced in a study of T cell responses to AZD1222 COVID-19 vaccine (dated by TCRdb to the early 2020s). The receptor library was made with the immunoSEQ multiplex PCR assay. In TCRdb, the immuneACCESS table is reduced to in-frame sequences with V and J assigned. These tables do not hold every clone; where another copy was compared, an unresolved V gene accounts for under half, and the others remain unexplained. This sample lists approximately 110,000 clones; 70% to 90% were detected once. The ten largest make up around 4% of the sample. The time point label, as the study defines it: about 28 days (+/-7) after the second vaccine dose. Specimen: peripheral blood, collected 28 days after the second AZD1222 dose. The receptors originated from an adult who received the AZD1222 COVID-19 vaccine.

The genes are TRBV7-3 and TRBJ1-1, with a weak D call TRBD1 (6 bases). Germline V gives CDR1 SGHTA, CDR2 FQGTGA. V shed 6 bases and J shed 1 base, with 9 bases lying between them. There are 13 residues in the CDR3. The CDR3 sequence is CASSMGANTEAFF. Written as DNA, the CDR3 is TGTGCCAGCAGTATGGGGGCGAACACTGAAGCTTTCTTT.

This chain joins TRBV20-1 and TRBJ2-7, with D hard to call. The CDR3 length is 12 residues. With 3 bases removed from V and 3 bases from J, the gap between germline ends came to 9 bases. Germline CDR1 is DFQATT and CDR2 is SNEGSKA (reference sequence). The CDR3 loop reads CSASRSLYEQYF. The CDR3 DNA is TGCAGTGCTAGTAGGTCTCTCTACGAGCAGTACTTC.

This clone was detected only a few times. The rearrangement links TRBV7-2 to TRBJ1-2; D remains unclear. Trimming pared 2 bases from V and 3 bases from J, leaving 10 bases between. The germline CDR1 and CDR2 sequences are SGHTA and FQGNSA. The CDR3 loop spans 14 amino acids. CDR3 region: CASSLSSGYYGYTF. The DNA for the CDR3 is TGTGCCAGCAGCTTAAGTTCTGGGTACTATGGCTACACCTTC.

The CDR3 sequence: CSVPGQGAYEQYF. CDR3 in DNA: TGCAGCGTCCCGGGACAGGGGGCATACGAGCAGTACTTC. The chain employs TRBV29-1 and TRBJ2-7, with 12 bases identical to TRBD1. The length of the CDR3 is 13 residues. The V and J ends lost 6 bases and 4 bases, in that order; junction bases with no gene match: 4. Germline values: CDR1 SQVTM, CDR2 ANQGSEA.

CDR3 protein: CASSPPGTSGYNEQFF. Here the CDR3 DNA reads TGTGCCAGCAGCCCCCCCGGGACTAGCGGCTACAATGAGCAGTTCTTC. The V gene is TRBV9, the J gene TRBJ2-1, with 11 bases identical to TRBD2. The V gene's germline CDR1 is SGDLS and CDR2 YYNGEE. The CDR3 sequence is 16 residues long. V lost 4 bases and J lost 3; bases outside the gene matches: 6.

The chain links TRBV3-1 (or the pseudogene TRBV3-2) to TRBJ2-2, with 7 positions matching TRBD2. The CDR3 length is 13 residues. Germline V gene lookup returns CDR1 LGHDT and CDR2 YNNKEL (reference sequence). Germline trimming cut 1 base from V and 7 bases from J; bases unmatched to any gene: 0. CDR3 DNA sequence: TGTGCCAGCAGCCAAGGGGGGGGCGGGGAGCTGTTTTTT. This translates into CASSQGGGGELFF.

The chain employs TRBV11-3 and TRBJ2-3; no definite D call. Trimming pared 4 bases from V and 3 bases from J, leaving 8 bases between. CDR1 and CDR2 from the germline V gene are SGHNT and YENEEA. The CDR3 runs to 13 residues. In DNA form, the CDR3 reads TGTGCCAGCAGCTCGGTTGGGACAGATACGCAGTATTTT. This codes for CASSSVGTDTQYF. The full variable domain, in which reference TRBV11-3 and TRBJ2-3 provide the parts outside the CDR3, is EAGVVQSPRYKIIEKKQPVAFWCNPISGHNTLYWYLQNLGQGPELLIRYENEEAVDDSQLPKDRFSAERLKGVDSTLKIQPAELGDSAVYLCASSSVGTDTQYFGPGTRLTVL.

V is TRBV5-1 and J is TRBJ2-6; 7 bases are a match to TRBD1. The CDR3 covers 15 residues. V gave up 4 bases and J gave up 2 bases; unmatched junction bases: 3. Germline assignment: CDR1 SGHRS and CDR2 YFSETQ. The CDR3 nucleotides are TGCGCCAGCAGCGCCCAGGGGGCTGGGGCCAACGTCCTGACTTTC. Protein: CASSAQGAGANVLTF.

This clone has only a few counts. This sequence joins TRBV2 and TRBJ2-2; 10 bases fit TRBD2. The CDR3 covers 16 residues. The junction had 6 bases not matched to a gene; V was cut back by 4 bases and J by 4 bases. The V gene's germline CDR1 is SNHLY and CDR2 FYNNEI. CDR3 protein: CASSGGAGGLTGELFF. CDR3 sequence (DNA): TGTGCCAGCAGTGGGGGAGCGGGAGGGCTCACCGGGGAGCTGTTTTTT.